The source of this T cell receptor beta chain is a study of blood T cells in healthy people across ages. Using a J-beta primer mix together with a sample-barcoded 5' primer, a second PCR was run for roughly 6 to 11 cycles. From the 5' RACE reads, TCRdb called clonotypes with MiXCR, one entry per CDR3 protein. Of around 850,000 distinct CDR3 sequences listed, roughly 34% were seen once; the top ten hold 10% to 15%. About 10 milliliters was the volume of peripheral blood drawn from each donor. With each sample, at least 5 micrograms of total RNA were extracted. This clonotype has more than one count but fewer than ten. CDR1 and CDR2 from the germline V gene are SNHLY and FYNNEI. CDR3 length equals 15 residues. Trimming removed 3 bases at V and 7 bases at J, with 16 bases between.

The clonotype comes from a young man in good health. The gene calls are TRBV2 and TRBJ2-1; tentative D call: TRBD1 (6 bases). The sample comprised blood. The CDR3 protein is CASSEVPSRGNEQFF. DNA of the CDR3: TGTGCCAGCAGTGAGGTTCCTTCAAGGGGGAATGAGCAGTTCTTC.